The clone carrying this T cell receptor (beta chain) has a handful of counts. Its antigen is still unknown. This sample stems from a study of early T cells in non-severe SARS-CoV-2 infection. Study details: The authors sequenced bulk RNA from unsorted whole blood, leaving chains unpaired.

Individual cDNA molecules received unique molecular identifiers during library preparation. TCRdb itself ran the 5' RACE reads through MiXCR, one entry per CDR3 protein. Of more than 60,000 distinct CDR3 sequences listed, 9.5% to 15% are singletons. The germline V and J ends were trimmed by 7 bases and 4 bases, with 13 bases remaining between them. Germline loops: CDR1 MNHNY, CDR2 SVGAGI (reference sequence). This CDR3 spans 13 amino acids. Findings and limits, study-wide: Private and CD4 specificities were missed by VDJdb matching, skewed to anti-spike CD8.

The chain recombines TRBV6-6 with TRBJ1-2; D is unclear. The receptor was isolated from an adult who was a healthcare worker with PCR-confirmed SARS-CoV-2 infection or an uninfected control (not recorded which). The donor label of this sample is uncertain. The sample in question was whole blood, obtained at baseline. The CDR3: CASISADFYGYTF. CDR3 nucleotide sequence: TGTGCCAGCATTTCGGCGGATTTCTATGGCTACACCTTC.